These 4 T cell receptor beta chains were all obtained from the same sample, sequenced in a study of T-cell reconstitution after alpha-beta-depleted transplantation in children. During its preparation, the TCRbeta library received unique molecular identifiers. One entry per CDR3 protein, called by TCRdb with MiXCR from the PCR reads. The profile shows a few hundred thousand distinct CDR3 sequences, about 16% of them singletons. The sequencing used PBMCs from the stem cell graft donor, collected from the stem cell graft. The origin of the receptors is a human donor who donated a stem cell graft to a child with acute lymphoblastic leukemia.

The V gene is TRBV20-1, the J gene TRBJ2-1; the match to TRBD2 covers 9 bases. This CDR3 spans 14 amino acids. Per the germline V gene, CDR1 is DFQATT and CDR2 is SNEGSKA (reference sequence). Trimming removed 6 bases from V and 7 bases from J; junction bases left unmatched: 10. This CDR3 reads CSAKTSGEANEQFF. DNA for the CDR3: TGCAGTGCCAAGACTAGCGGAGAGGCGAATGAGCAGTTCTTC.

In its sample, this clonotype was seen a few times. The CDR3 region has the DNA TGTGCCAGCAATTACGGGACGCTCTACGAGCAGTACTTC. Translation: CASNYGTLYEQYF. The rearrangement links TRBV12-3 or TRBV12-4 to TRBJ2-7, with D perhaps assigned TRBD1 or TRBD2 (5 bases each). The CDR3 is made up of 13 amino acids. V was clipped by 7 bases and J by 3 bases, with 13 bases between them.

V gene TRBV11-1 combines with J gene TRBJ2-1; D is undetermined. Trimming took off 5 bases at V and 6 bases at J, with 14 bases between the two ends. CDR3 length: 14 residues. Germline lookup yields CDR1 SGHAT and CDR2 FQDESV (reference sequence). The DNA of the CDR3 is TGTGCCAGCAGCCTCCAATTACCGACCAATGAGCAGTTCTTC. Encoded protein: CASSLQLPTNEQFF. The full variable domain, its missing parts supplied by reference TRBV11-1 and TRBJ2-1, is EAEVAQSPRYKITEKSQAVAFWCDPISGHATLYWYRQILGQGPELLVQFQDESVVDDSQLPKDRFSAERLKGVDSTLKIQPAELGDSAMYLCASSLQLPTNEQFFGPGTRLTVL.

This chain uses TRBV5-1 with TRBJ2-7, with TRBD1 matching 8 bases. V lost 2 bases to trimming and J lost 5 bases; unmatched junction nucleotides: 3. CDR3 length: 13 residues. Germline loops: CDR1 SGHRS, CDR2 YFSETQ. The CDR3 DNA follows: TGCGCCAGCAGCTTTCAGGGGGCTCACGAGCAGTACTTC. It specifies CASSFQGAHEQYF.